This T cell receptor (beta chain) derives from a study of blood T cell repertoires in COVID-19. Trimming removed 3 bases at V and 0 bases at J, with 20 bases between. The germline CDR1 and CDR2 sequences are DFQATT and SNEGSKA (reference sequence). CDR3 length: 17 amino acids. Per the original data handling: Counts of nucleated cells, estimated from reference gene primer amplification, were obtained. Sequencing used immunoSEQ multiplex PCR; TCRdb keeps in-frame clones, though not all of them. V, J and clone size derive from that table, while D and trimming were established from the DNA sequence. The sample records roughly 570,000 clones, roughly 91% being singletons.

The receptor was derived from a woman between 45 and 60 years old with COVID-19, enrolled during active disease. The sequencing input was peripheral blood. The chain uses TRBV20-1 and TRBJ1-2; D is perhaps TRBD1 (6 bases). The CDR3 sequence: CSASQGRGSGANYGYTF. Written as DNA, the CDR3 is TGCAGTGCTAGTCAGGGGAGAGGAAGCGGAGCTAACTATGGCTACACCTTC.